This T cell receptor (beta chain) was documented in a study of T cell responses to AZD1222 COVID-19 vaccine. Broader study findings: There were vaccine-associated CD4 TCRs across spike, dominant at 160-218 and 743-854. Donors were mostly white British, more females; clonal diversity possibly underestimated. Spike-specific TCR breadth and depth both grew after two AZD1222 doses. Sampled repertoires all dated from after the peak T cell response.

Some clones are missing from TCRdb's copy, which holds only in-frame ones; the method was immunoSEQ multiplex PCR. Of about 110,000 clones in the sample, approximately 89% were seen once. With regard to this clone: Its target is not known.

Sequencing was performed on peripheral blood, taken on day 0 of MenACWY control vaccination. The origin of this receptor is an adult in good health.

CDR3 sequence (DNA): TGTGCCAGCAGTGAAACAGGCCCAACTAATGAAAAACTGTTTTTT. Translated, it gives CASSETGPTNEKLFF. J is TRBJ1-4 and V is TRBV25-1; D is possibly TRBD1 (5 bases). Germline CDR1 and CDR2: MGHDK and SYGVNS. Trimming removed 2 bases from V and 0 bases from J, with 7 bases in between. This CDR3 spans 15 amino acids.